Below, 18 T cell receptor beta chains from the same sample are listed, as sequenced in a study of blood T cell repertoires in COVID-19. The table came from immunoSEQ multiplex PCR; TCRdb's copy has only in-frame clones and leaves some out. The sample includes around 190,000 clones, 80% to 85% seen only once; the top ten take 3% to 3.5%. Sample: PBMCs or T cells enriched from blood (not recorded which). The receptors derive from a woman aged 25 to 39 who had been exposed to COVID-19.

CDR3 in DNA: TGCGCCAGCAGCACGGGGACAGTGGGGGAGACCCAGTACTTC. This gives the protein CASSTGTVGETQYF. The chain links TRBV5-1 to TRBJ2-5, with 7 bases aligning to TRBD1. This CDR3 has 14 amino acids. Germline assignment: CDR1 SGHRS and CDR2 YFSETQ. V shed 4 bases and J 5 bases; nucleotides not matched to a gene: 8.

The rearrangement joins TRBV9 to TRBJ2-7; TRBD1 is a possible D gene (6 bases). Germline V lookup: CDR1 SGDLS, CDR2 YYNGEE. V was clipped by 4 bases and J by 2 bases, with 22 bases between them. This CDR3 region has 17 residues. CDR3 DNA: TGTGCCAGCAGCCGAAGGTCCCGGACAGATCTCGCCTACGAGCAGTACTTC. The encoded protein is CASSRRSRTDLAYEQYF.

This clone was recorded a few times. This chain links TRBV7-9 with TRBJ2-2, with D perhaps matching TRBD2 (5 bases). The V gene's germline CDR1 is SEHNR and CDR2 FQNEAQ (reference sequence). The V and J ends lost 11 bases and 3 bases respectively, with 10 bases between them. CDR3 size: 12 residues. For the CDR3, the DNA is TGTGCCCTCGGGGAAGACACCGGGGAGCTGTTTTTT. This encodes CALGEDTGELFF.

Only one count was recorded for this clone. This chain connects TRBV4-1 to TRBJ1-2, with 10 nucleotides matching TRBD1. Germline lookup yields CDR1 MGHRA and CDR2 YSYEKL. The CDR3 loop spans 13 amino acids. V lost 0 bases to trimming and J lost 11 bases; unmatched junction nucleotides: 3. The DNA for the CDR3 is TGCGCCAGCAGCCAAGAAGGGACAGGGGTTTACACCTTC. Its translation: CASSQEGTGVYTF.

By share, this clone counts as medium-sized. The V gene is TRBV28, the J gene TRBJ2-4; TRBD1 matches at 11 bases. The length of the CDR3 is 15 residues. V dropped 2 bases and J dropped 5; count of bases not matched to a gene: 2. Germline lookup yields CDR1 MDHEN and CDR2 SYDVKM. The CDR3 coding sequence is TGTGCCAGCAGTTTAACGGGACAGGGGGAAAACATTCAGTACTTC. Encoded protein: CASSLTGQGENIQYF.

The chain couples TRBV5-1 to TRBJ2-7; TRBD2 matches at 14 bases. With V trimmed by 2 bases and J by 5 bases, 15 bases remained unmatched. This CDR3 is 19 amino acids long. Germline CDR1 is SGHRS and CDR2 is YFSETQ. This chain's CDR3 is CASSLTSGTSGGRWDEQYF. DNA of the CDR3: TGCGCCAGCAGCTTAACTTCCGGGACTAGCGGGGGCCGTTGGGACGAGCAGTACTTC.

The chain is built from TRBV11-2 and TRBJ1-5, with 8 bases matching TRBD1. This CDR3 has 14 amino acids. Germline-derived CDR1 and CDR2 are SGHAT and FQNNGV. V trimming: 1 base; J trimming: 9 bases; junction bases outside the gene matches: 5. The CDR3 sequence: CASSLGQGPWPQHF. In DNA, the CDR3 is TGTGCCAGCAGCTTAGGACAGGGGCCTTGGCCCCAGCATTTT.

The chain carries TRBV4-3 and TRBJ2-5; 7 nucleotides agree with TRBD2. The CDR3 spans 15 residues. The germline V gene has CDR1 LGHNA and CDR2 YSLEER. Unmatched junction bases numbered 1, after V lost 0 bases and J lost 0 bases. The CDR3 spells CASSQEGTNQETQYF. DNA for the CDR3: TGCGCCAGCAGCCAAGAAGGGACTAACCAAGAGACCCAGTACTTC.

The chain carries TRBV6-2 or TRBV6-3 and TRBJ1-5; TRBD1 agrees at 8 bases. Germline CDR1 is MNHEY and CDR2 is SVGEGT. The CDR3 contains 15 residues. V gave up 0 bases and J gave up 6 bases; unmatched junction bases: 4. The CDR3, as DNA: TGTGCCAGCAGTTACTCGGACAGGGTCGGTCAGCCCCAGCATTTT. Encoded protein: CASSYSDRVGQPQHF.

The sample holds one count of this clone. The CDR3 nucleotides read TGTGCCACAATAACAGGGGCCGATGAGCAGTTCTTC. Amino acids: CATITGADEQFF. This chain joins TRBV2 and TRBJ2-1; 7 bases are shared with TRBD1. Trimming cost V 10 bases and J 8 bases; bases outside gene matches: 8. This CDR3 spans 12 amino acids. The germline V gene has CDR1 SNHLY and CDR2 FYNNEI. The complete variable domain, with remaining parts taken from reference TRBV2 and TRBJ2-1, reads EPEVTQTPSHQVTQMGQEVILRCVPISNHLYFYWYRQILGQKVEFLVSFYNNEISEKSEIFDDQFSVERPDGSNFTLKIRSTKLEDSAMYFCATITGADEQFFGPGTRLTVL.

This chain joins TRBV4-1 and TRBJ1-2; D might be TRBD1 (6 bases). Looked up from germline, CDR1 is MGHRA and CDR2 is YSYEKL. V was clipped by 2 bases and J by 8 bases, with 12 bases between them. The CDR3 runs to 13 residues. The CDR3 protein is CASSQITGLGYTF. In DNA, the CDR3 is TGCGCCAGCAGCCAAATTACAGGGTTGGGCTACACCTTC.

The CDR3 region has the DNA TGCGCCAGCAGTGGGGACAGCAATGACTTTTTAGCCAAAAACATTCAGTACTTC. This sequence encodes CASSGDSNDFLAKNIQYF. V usage is TRBV5-1 and J usage is TRBJ2-4; 7 nucleotides align to TRBD1. Germline values: CDR1 SGHRS, CDR2 YFSETQ. The CDR3 totals 18 residues. Trimming cost V 5 bases and J 0 bases; bases outside gene matches: 14.

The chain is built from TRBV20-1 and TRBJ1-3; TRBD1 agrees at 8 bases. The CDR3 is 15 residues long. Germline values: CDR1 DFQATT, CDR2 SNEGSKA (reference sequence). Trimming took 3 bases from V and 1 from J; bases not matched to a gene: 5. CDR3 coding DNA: TGCAGTGCTAGTGTCACAGGGGGGTCTGGAAACACCATATATTTT. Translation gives CSASVTGGSGNTIYF.

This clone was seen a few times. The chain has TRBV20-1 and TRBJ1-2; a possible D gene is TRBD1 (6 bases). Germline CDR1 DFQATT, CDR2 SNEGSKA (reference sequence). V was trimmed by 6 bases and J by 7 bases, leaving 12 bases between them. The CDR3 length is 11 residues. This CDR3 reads CSATGSGGYTF. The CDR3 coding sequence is TGCAGTGCCACAGGGTCTGGTGGCTACACCTTC.

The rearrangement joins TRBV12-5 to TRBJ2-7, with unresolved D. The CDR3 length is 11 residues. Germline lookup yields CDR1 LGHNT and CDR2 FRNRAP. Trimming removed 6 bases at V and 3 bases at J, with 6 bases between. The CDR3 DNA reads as TGTGCTAGTGGCCCCCGCTACGAGCAGTACTTC. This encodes CASGPRYEQYF.

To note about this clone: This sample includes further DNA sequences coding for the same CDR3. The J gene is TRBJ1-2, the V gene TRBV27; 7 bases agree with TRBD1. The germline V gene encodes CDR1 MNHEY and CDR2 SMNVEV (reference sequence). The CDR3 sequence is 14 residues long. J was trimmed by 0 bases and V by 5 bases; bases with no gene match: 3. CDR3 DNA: TGTGCCAGCAGTCCGACAGGGACTAACTATGGCTACACCTTC. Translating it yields CASSPTGTNYGYTF.

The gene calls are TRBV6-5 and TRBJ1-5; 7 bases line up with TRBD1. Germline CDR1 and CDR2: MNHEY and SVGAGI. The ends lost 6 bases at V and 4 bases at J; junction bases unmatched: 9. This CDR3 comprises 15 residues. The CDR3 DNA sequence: TGTGCCAGCAGAGGGGGCATGGGTGGAAATCAGCCCCAGCATTTT. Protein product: CASRGGMGGNQPQHF.

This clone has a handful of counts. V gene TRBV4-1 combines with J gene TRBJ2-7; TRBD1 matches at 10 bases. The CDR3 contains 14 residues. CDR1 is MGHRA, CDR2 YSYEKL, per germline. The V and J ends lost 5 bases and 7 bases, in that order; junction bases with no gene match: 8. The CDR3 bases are TGCGCCAGCAGCTCCGGGGGACAGGGGCAAGAGCAGTACTTC. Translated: CASSSGGQGQEQYF.